This TCR beta chain was recorded in a study of OX40 agonist ivuxolimab in advanced cancers. TCRdb's copy holds only in-frame clones and misses some; the assay was immunoSEQ multiplex PCR. The data contain about 43,000 clones, about nine tenths of them seen just once; the ten biggest clones take up roughly 25%. Trimming pared 4 bases from V and 4 bases from J, leaving 14 bases between. The germline V gene encodes CDR1 GTSNPN and CDR2 SVGIG (reference sequence). The CDR3 extends over 14 amino acids. This clone was recorded only once. This chain uses TRBV30 with TRBJ1-5, with D possibly matching TRBD1 (5 bases). The source is an adult with an advanced solid tumor such as melanoma, head and neck, liver or kidney cancer. This specimen was CD4+ or CD8+ T cells sorted from blood, taken in a trial of the OX40 agonist ivuxolimab. CDR3 bases: TGTGCCTGGACCAGGGAAGGTGGAAATCAGCCCCAGCATTTT. Protein sequence: CAWTREGGNQPQHF.